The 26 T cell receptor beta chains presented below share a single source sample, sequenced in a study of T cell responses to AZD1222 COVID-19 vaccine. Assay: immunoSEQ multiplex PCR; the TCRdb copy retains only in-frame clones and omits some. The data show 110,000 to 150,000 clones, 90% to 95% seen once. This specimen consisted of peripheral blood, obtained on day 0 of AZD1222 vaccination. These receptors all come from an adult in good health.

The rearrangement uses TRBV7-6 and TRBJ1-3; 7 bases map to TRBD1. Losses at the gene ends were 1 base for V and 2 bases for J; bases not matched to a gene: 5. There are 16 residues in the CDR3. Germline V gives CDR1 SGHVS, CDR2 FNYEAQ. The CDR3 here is CASSLEEGAAGNTIYF. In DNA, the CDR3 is TGTGCCAGCAGCTTAGAGGAGGGGGCAGCTGGAAACACCATATATTTT.

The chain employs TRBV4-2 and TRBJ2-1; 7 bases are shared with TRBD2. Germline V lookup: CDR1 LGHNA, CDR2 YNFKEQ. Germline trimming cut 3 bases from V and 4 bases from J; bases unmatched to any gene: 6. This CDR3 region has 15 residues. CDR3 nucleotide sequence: TGTGCCAGCAGCCAGGGACTAACGATTTACAATGAGCAGTTCTTC. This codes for CASSQGLTIYNEQFF.

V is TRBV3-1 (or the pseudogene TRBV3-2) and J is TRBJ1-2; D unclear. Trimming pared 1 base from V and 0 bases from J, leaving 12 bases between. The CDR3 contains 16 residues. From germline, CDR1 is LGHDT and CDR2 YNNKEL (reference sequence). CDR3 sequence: CASSQVLISPNYGYTF. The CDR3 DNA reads TGTGCCAGCAGCCAAGTTTTAATTAGCCCTAACTATGGCTACACCTTC.

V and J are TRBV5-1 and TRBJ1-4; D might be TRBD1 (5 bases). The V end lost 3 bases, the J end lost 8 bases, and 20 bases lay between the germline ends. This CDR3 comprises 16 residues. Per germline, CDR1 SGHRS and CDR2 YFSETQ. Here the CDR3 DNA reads TGCGCCAGCAGCTCCGGCGGACACATTGGCCCCGAAAAACTGTTTTTT. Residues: CASSSGGHIGPEKLFF.

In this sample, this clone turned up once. The CDR3 spells CASSQLGTPEAFF. The CDR3 DNA reads TGCGCCAGCAGCCAACTTGGGACACCTGAAGCTTTCTTT. The chain combines TRBV4-3 with TRBJ1-1; D is possibly TRBD1 (6 bases). V was shortened by 2 bases and J by 6 bases, with 10 bases between the two germline ends. CDR1 is LGHNA and CDR2 is YSLEER in the germline V gene. The CDR3 length is 13 residues.

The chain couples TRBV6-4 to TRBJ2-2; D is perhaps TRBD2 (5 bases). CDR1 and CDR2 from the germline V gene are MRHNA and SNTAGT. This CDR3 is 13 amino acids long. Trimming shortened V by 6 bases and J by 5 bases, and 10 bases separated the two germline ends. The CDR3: CASRRTGTGELFF. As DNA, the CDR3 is TGTGCCAGCAGAAGGACGGGGACCGGGGAGCTGTTTTTT.

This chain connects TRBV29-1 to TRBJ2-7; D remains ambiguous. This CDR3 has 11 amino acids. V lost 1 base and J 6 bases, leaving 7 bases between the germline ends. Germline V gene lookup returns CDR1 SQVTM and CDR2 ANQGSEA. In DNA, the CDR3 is TGCAGCGTTGAAGGATGGGGCGAGCAGTACTTC. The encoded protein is CSVEGWGEQYF.

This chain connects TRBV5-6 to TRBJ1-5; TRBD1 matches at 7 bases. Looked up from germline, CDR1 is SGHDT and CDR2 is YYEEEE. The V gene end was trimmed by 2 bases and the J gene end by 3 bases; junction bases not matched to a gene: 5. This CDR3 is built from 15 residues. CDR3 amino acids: CASSLQGRDNQPQHF. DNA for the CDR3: TGTGCCAGCAGCTTACAGGGGAGAGACAATCAGCCCCAGCATTTT.

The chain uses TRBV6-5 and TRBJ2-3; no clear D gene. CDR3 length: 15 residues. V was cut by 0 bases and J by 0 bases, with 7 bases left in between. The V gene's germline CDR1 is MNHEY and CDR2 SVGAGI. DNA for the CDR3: TGTGCCAGCAGTTACTCCCGCGAAAGCACAGATACGCAGTATTTT. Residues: CASSYSRESTDTQYF.

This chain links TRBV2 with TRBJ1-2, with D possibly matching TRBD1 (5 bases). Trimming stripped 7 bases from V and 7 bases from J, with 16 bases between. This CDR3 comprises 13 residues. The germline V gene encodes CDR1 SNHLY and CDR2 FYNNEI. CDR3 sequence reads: CASTDRGRGGYTF. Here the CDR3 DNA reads TGTGCCAGCACCGATCGGGGGAGGGGTGGCTACACCTTC.

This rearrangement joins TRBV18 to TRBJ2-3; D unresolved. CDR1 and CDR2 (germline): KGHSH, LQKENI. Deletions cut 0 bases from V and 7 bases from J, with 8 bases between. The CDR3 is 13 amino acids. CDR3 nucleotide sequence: TGTGCCAGCTCACCACCGTCAAAGAATACGCAGTATTTT. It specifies CASSPPSKNTQYF. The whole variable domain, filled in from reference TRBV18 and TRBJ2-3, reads NAGVMQNPRHLVRRRGQEARLRCSPMKGHSHVYWYRQLPEEGLKFMVYLQKENIIDESGMPKERFSAEFPKEGPSILRIQQVVRGDSAAYFCASSPPSKNTQYFGPGTRLTVL.

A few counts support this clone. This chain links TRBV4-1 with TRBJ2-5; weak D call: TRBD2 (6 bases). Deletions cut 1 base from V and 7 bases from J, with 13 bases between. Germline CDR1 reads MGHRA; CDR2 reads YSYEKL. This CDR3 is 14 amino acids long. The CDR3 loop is CASSQGLREATQYF. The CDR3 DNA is TGCGCCAGCAGCCAAGGACTCAGGGAGGCGACCCAGTACTTC.

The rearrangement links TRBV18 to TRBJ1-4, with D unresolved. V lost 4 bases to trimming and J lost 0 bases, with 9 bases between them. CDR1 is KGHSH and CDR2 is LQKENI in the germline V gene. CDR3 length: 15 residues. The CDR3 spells CASSRTDATNEKLFF. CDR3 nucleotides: TGTGCCAGCTCACGAACGGATGCAACTAATGAAAAACTGTTTTTT. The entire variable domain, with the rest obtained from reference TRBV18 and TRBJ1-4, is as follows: NAGVMQNPRHLVRRRGQEARLRCSPMKGHSHVYWYRQLPEEGLKFMVYLQKENIIDESGMPKERFSAEFPKEGPSILRIQQVVRGDSAAYFCASSRTDATNEKLFFGSGTQLSVL.

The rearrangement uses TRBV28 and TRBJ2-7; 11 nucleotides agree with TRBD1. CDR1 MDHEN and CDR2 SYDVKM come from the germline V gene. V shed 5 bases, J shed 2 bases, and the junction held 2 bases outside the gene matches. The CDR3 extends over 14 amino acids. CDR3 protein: CASSTGQGAYEQYF. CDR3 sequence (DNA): TGTGCCAGCAGTACGGGACAGGGGGCCTACGAGCAGTACTTC.

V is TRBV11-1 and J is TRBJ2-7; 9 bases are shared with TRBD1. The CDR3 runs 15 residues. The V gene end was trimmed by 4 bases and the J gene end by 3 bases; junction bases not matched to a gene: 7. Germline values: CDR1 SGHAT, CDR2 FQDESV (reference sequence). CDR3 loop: CASSSKRTGVYEQYF. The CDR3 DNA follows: TGTGCCAGCAGCTCAAAAAGGACAGGGGTCTACGAGCAGTACTTC. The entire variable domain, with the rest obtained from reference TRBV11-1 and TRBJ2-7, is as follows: EAEVAQSPRYKITEKSQAVAFWCDPISGHATLYWYRQILGQGPELLVQFQDESVVDDSQLPKDRFSAERLKGVDSTLKIQPAELGDSAMYLCASSSKRTGVYEQYFGPGTRLTVT.

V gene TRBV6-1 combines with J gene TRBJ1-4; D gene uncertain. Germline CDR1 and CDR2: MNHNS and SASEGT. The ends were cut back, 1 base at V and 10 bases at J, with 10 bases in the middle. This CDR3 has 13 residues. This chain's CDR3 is CASSEGLWVKLFF. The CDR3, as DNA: TGTGCCAGCAGTGAAGGGTTATGGGTAAAACTGTTTTTT.

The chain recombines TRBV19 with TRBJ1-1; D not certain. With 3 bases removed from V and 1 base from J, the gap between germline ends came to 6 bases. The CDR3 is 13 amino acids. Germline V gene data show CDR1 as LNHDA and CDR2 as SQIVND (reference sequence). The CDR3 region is CASSITWNTEAFF. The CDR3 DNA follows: TGTGCCAGTAGTATCACCTGGAACACTGAAGCTTTCTTT.

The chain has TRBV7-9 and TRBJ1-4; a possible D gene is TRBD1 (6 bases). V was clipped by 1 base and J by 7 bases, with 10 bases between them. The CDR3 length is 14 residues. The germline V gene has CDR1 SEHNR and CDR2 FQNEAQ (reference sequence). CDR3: CASSLETGREKLFF. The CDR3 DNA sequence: TGTGCCAGCAGCTTAGAGACAGGCCGTGAAAAACTGTTTTTT.

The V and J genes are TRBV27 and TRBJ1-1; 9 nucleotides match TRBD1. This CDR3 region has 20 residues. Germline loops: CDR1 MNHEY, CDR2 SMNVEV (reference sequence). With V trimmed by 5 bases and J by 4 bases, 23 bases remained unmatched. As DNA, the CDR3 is TGTGCCAGCAGTCCAGATTCAATTAGGGACAGGGAGGGAAGGCGCACTGAAGCTTTCTTT. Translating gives CASSPDSIRDREGRRTEAFF.

CDR3 DNA: TGTGCCAGTATGGCATCGGACGCCGGGCGTGGTCGGGAGCTGTTTTTT. Encoded protein: CASMASDAGRGRELFF. V gene TRBV19 combines with J gene TRBJ2-2; D ambiguous. The germline CDR1 and CDR2 sequences are LNHDA and SQIVND (reference sequence). Trimming removed 7 bases from V and 9 bases from J, with 24 bases in between. The CDR3 loop spans 16 amino acids. Using reference TRBV19 and TRBJ2-2 for the parts outside the CDR3, the full variable domain is DGGITQSPKYLFRKEGQNVTLSCEQNLNHDAMYWYRQDPGQGLRLIYYSQIVNDFQKGDIAEGYSVSREKKESFPLTVTSAQKNPTAFYLCASMASDAGRGRELFFGEGSRLTVL.

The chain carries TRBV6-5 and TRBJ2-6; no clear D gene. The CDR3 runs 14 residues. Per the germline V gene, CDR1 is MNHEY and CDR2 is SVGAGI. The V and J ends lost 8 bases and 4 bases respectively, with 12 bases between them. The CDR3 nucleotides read TGTGCCAGCCATAAGATTGGCGGGGCCAACGTCCTGACTTTC. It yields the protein CASHKIGGANVLTF.

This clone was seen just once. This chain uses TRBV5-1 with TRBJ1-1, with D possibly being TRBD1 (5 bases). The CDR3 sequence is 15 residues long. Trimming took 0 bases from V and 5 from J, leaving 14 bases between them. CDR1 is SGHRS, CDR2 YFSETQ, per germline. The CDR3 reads CASSLVPGPSTEAFF. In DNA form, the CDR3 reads TGCGCCAGCAGCTTGGTTCCGGGGCCAAGTACTGAAGCTTTCTTT.

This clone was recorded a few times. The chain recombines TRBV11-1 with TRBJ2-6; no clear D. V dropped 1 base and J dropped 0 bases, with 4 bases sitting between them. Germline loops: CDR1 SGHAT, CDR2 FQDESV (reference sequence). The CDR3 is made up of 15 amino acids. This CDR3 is CASSLDSSGANVLTF. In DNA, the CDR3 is TGTGCCAGCAGCTTAGACAGCTCTGGGGCCAACGTCCTGACTTTC.

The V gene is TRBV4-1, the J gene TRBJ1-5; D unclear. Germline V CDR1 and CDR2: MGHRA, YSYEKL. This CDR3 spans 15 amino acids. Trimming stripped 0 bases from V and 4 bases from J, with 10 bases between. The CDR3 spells CASSQDSGPNQPQHF. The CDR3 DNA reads TGCGCCAGCAGCCAAGATTCCGGACCTAATCAGCCCCAGCATTTT.

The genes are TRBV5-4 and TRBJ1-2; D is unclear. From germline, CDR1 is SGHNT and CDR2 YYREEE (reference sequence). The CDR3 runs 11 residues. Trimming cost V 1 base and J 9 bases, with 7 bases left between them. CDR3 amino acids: CASSLRDRYTF. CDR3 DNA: TGTGCCAGCAGCTTGAGGGATCGCTACACCTTC.

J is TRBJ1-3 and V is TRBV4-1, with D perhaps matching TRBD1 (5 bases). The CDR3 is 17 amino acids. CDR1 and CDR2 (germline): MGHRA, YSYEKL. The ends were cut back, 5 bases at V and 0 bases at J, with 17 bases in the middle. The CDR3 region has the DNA TGCGCCAGCAGCAAGAGTCCCGACAGAGGCTCTGGAAACACCATATATTTT. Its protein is CASSKSPDRGSGNTIYF.